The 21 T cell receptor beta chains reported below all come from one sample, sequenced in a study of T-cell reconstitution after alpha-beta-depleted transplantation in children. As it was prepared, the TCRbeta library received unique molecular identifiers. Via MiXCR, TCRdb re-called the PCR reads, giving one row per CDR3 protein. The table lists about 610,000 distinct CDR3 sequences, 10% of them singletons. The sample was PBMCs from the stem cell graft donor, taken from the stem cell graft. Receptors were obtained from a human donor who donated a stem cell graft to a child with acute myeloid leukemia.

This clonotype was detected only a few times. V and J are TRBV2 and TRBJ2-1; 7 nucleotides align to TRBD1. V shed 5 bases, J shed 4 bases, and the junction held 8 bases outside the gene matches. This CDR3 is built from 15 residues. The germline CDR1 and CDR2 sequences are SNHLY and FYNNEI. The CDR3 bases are TGTGCCAGCAGTCTGCCGGGACAGCGATACAATGAGCAGTTCTTC. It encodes CASSLPGQRYNEQFF.

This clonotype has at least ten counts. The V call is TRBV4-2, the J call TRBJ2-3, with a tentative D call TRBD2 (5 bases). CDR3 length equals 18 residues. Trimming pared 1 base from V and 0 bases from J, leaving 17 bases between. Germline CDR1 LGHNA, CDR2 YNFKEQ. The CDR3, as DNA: TGTGCCAGCAGCCAAGGTGTAGGGAGCGGAGAAAGCACAGATACGCAGTATTTT. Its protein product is CASSQGVGSGESTDTQYF.

This chain's CDR3 is CASSRILDQGHEQYF. In nucleotides, the CDR3 is TGTGCCAGCAGCCGGATCTTGGACCAAGGCCACGAGCAGTACTTC. The chain recombines TRBV4-2 with TRBJ2-7; D not resolved. Germline V gene sequence: CDR1 LGHNA, CDR2 YNFKEQ. V gave up 4 bases and J gave up 5 bases, with 18 bases separating them. The CDR3 runs 15 residues.

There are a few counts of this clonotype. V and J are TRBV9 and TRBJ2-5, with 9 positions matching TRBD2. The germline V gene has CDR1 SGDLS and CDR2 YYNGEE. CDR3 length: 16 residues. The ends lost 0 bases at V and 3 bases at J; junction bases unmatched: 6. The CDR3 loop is CASSVGGGRAKETQYF. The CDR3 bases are TGTGCCAGCAGCGTAGGTGGCGGGAGGGCTAAAGAGACCCAGTACTTC.

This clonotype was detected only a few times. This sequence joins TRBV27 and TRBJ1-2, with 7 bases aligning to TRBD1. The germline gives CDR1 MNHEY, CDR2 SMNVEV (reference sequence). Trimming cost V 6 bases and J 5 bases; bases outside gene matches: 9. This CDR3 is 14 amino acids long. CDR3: CASRRQGEGYGYTF. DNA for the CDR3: TGTGCCAGCAGGAGACAGGGTGAAGGGTATGGCTACACCTTC.

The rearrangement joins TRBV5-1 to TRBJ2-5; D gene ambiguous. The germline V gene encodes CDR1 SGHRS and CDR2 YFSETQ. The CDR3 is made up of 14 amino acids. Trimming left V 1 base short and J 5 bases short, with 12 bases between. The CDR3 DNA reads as TGCGCCAGCAGCTTGTTTACGAACAGCGAGACCCAGTACTTC. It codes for CASSLFTNSETQYF.

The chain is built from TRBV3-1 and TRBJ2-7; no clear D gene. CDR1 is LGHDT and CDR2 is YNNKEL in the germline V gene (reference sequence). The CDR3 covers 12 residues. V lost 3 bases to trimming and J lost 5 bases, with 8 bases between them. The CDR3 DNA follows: TGTGCCAGCAGCCAGGTCCCCCACGAGCAGTACTTC. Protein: CASSQVPHEQYF.

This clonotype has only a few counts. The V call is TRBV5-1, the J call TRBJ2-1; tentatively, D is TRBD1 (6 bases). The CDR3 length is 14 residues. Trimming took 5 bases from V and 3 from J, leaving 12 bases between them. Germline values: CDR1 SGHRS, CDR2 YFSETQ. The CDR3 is CASRTGQSYNEQFF. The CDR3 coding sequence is TGCGCCAGCAGAACCGGACAGAGCTACAATGAGCAGTTCTTC.

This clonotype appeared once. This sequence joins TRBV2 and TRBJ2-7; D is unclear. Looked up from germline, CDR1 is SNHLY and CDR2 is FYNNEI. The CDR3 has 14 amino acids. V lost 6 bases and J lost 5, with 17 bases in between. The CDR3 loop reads CASRSTGFGNEQYF. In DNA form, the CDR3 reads TGTGCCAGCAGGTCCACGGGTTTTGGGAACGAGCAGTACTTC.

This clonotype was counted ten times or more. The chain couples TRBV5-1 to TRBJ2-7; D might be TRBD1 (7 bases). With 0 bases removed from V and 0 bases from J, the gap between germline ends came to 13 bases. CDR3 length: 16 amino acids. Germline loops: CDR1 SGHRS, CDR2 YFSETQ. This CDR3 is CASSLEGGTASYEQYF. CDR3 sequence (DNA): TGCGCCAGCAGCTTGGAAGGAGGGACAGCCTCCTACGAGCAGTACTTC. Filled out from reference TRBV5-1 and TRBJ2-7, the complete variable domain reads KAGVTQTPRYLIKTRGQQVTLSCSPISGHRSVSWYQQTPGQGLQFLFEYFSETQRNKGNFPGRFSGRQFSNSRSEMNVSTLELGDSALYLCASSLEGGTASYEQYFGPGTRLTVT.

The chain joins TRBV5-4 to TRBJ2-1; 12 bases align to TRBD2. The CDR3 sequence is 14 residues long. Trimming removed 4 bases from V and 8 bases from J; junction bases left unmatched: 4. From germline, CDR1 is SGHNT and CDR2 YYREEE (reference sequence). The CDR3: CASSQTSGRDEQFF. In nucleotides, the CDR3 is TGTGCCAGCAGCCAGACTAGCGGGAGAGATGAGCAGTTCTTC.

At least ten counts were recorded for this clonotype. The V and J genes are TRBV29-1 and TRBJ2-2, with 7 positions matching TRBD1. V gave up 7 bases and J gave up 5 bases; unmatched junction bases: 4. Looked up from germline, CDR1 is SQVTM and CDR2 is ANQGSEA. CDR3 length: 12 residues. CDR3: CSGYRGTGELFF. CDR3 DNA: TGCAGCGGTTACAGGGGAACCGGGGAGCTGTTTTTT.

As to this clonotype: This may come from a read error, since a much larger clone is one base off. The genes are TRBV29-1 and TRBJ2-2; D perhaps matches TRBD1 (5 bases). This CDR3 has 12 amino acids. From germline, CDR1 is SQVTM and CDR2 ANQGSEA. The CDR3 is CSVAGYTEELFF. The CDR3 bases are TGCAGCGTTGCAGGGTACACCGAGGAGCTGTTTTTT.

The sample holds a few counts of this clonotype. The CDR3 sequence is CSAPSSGGGNTIYF. The CDR3 DNA sequence: TGCAGTGCTCCCTCTTCAGGTGGTGGAAACACCATATATTTT. The chain combines TRBV20-1 with TRBJ1-3, with D hard to call. The ends were cut back, 5 bases at V and 3 bases at J, with 14 bases in the middle. This CDR3 spans 14 amino acids. Germline V gene sequence: CDR1 DFQATT, CDR2 SNEGSKA (reference sequence).

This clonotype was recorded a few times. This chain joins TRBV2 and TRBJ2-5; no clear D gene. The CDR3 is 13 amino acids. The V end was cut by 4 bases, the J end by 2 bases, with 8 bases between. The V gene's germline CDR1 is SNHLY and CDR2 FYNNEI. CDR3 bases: TGTGCCAGCAGTGGAGGTACTCAAGAGACCCAGTACTTC. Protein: CASSGGTQETQYF.

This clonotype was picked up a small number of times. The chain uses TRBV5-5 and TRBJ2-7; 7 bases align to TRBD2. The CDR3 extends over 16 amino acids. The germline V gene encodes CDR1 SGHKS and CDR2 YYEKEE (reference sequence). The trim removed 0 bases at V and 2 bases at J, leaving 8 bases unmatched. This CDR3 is CASSLDLAEPAYEQYF. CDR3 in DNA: TGTGCCAGCAGCTTGGATCTAGCGGAGCCCGCCTACGAGCAGTACTTC.

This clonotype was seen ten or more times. The CDR3 coding sequence is TGTGCCAGCAGTTTGACTAGCGGGAACCCCAATGAGCAGTTCTTC. This sequence encodes CASSLTSGNPNEQFF. The chain is built from TRBV12-3 or TRBV12-4 and TRBJ2-1, with TRBD2 identical over 11 bases. CDR3 length equals 15 residues. The trim removed 3 bases at V and 6 bases at J, leaving 4 bases unmatched.

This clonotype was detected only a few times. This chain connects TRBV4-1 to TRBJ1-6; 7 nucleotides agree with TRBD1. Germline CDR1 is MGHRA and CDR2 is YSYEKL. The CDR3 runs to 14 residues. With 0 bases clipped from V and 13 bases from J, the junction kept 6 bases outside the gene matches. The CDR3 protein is CASSQESTGWPLHF. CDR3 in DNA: TGCGCCAGCAGCCAAGAGTCGACAGGGTGGCCCCTCCACTTT.

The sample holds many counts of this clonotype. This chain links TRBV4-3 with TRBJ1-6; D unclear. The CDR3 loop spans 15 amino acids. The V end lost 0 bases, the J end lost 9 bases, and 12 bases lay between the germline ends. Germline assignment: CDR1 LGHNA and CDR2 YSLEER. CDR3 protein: CASSQEEQLTSPLHF. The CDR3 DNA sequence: TGCGCCAGCAGCCAAGAAGAACAACTTACTTCACCCCTCCACTTT.

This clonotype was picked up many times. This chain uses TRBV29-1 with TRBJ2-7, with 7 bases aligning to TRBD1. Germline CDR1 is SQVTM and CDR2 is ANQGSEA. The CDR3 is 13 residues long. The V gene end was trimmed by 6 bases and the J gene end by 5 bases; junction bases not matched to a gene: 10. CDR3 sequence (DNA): TGCAGCGTCAAGACAGGGAATGTCCACGAGCAGTACTTC. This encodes CSVKTGNVHEQYF.

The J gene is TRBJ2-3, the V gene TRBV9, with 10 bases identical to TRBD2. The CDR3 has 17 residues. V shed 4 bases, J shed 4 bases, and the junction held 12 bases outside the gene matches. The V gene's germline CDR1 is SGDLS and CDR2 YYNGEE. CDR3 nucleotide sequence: TGTGCCAGCAGCCAGGTGGTAGCGGGAGGAAAAGCAGATACGCAGTATTTT. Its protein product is CASSQVVAGGKADTQYF.